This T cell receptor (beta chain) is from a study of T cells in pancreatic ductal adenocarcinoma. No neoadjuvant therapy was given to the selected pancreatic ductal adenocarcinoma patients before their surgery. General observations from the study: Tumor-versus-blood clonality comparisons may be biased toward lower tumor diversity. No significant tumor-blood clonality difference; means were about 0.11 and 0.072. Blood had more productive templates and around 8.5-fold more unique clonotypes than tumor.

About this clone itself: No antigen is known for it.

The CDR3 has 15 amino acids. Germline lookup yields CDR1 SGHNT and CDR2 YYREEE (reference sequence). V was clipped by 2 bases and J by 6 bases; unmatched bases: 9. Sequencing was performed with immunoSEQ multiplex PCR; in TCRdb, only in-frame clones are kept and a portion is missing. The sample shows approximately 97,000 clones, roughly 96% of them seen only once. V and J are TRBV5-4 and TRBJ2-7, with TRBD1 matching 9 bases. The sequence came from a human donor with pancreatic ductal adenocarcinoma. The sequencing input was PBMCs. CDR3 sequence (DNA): TGTGCCAGCAGCTTTACGGGACAGGGAATCGTCGAGCAGTACTTC. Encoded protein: CASSFTGQGIVEQYF.